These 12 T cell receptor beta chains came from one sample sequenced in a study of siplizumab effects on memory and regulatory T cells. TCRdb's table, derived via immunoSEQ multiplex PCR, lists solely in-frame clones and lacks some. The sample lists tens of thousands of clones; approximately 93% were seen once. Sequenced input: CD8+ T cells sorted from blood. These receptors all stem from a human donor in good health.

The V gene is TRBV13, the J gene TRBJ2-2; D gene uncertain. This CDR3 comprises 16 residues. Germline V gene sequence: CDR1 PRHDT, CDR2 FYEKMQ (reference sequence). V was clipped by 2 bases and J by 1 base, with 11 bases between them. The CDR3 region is CASSLRGQENTGELFF. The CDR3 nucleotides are TGTGCCAGCAGCTTACGTGGGCAGGAGAACACCGGGGAGCTGTTTTTT.

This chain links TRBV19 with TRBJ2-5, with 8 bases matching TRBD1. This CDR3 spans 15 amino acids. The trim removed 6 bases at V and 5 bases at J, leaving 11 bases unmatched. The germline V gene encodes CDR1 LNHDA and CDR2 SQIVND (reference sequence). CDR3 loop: CASRPRPGDRETQYF. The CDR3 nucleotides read TGTGCCAGTAGACCAAGACCCGGGGACAGGGAGACCCAGTACTTC.

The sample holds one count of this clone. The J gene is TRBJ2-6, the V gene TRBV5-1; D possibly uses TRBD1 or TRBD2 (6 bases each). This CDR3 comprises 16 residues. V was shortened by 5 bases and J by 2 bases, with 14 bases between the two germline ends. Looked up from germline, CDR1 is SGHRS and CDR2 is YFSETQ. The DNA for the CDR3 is TGCGCCAGCAGGGACTACAGGGAAGCTGGGGCCAACGTCCTGACTTTC. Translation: CASRDYREAGANVLTF.

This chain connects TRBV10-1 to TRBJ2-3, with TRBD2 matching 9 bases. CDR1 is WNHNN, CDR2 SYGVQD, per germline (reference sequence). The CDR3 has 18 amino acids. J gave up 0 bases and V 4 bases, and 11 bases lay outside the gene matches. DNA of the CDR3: TGCGCCAGCAGTGTTTGGCTAGCGGGGACTTCTAGCACAGATACGCAGTATTTT. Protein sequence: CASSVWLAGTSSTDTQYF.

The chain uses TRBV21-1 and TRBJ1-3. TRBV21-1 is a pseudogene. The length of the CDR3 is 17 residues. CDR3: CASSIYQRGVAGNTIYF. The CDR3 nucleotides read TGTGCCAGCAGCATCTACCAGAGAGGGGTGGCGGGAAACACCATATATTTT.

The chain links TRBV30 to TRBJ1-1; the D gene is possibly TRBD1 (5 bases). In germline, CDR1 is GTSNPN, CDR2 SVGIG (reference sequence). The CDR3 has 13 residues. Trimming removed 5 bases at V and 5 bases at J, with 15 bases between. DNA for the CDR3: TGTGCCTGGGGATGGGGGAGGAGGACTGAAGCTTTCTTT. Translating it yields CAWGWGRRTEAFF.

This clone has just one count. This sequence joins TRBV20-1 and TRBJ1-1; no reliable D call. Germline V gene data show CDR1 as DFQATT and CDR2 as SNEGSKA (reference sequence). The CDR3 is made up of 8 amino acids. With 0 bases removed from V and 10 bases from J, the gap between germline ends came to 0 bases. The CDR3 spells CSAREAFF. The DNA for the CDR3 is TGCAGTGCTAGAGAAGCTTTCTTT.

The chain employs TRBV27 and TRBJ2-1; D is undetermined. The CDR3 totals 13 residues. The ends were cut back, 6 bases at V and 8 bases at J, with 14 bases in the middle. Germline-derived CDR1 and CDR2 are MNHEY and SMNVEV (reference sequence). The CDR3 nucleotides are TGTGCCAGCAGCTGGCGCAGGAGCTATGAGCAGTTCTTC. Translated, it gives CASSWRRSYEQFF.

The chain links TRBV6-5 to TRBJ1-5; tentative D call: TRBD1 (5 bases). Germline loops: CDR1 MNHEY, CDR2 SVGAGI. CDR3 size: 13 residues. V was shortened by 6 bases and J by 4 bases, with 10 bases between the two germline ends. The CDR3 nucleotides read TGTGCCAGCAGCTCAGGGTGGAATCAGCCCCAGCATTTT. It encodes CASSSGWNQPQHF.

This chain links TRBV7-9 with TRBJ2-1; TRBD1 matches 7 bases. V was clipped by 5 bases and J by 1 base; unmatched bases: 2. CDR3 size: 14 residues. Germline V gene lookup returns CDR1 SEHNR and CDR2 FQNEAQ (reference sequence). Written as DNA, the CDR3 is TGTGCCAGCAGCCCGACAGGGTCCTACAATGAGCAGTTCTTC. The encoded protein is CASSPTGSYNEQFF.

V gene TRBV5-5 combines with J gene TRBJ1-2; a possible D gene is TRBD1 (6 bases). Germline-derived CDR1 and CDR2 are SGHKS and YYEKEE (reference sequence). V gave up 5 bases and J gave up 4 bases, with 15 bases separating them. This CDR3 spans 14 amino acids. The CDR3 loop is CASSYGQLPYGYTF. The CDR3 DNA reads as TGTGCCAGCAGTTACGGACAGCTGCCCTATGGCTACACCTTC. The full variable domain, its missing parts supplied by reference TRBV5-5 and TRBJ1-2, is DAGVTQSPTHLIKTRGQQVTLRCSPISGHKSVSWYQQVLGQGPQFIFQYYEKEERGRGNFPDRFSARQFPNYSSELNVNALLLGDSALYLCASSYGQLPYGYTFGSGTRLTVV.

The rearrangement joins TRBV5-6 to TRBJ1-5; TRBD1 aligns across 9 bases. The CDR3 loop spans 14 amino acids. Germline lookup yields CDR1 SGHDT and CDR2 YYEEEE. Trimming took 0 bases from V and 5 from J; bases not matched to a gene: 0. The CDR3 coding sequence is TGTGCCAGCAGCTTGGGACAGGGGGATCAGCCCCAGCATTTT. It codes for CASSLGQGDQPQHF.